The 12 T cell receptor beta chains listed next were all sequenced from one sample in a study of cytomegalovirus exposure and HLA in healthy donors. Libraries were prepared by immunoSEQ multiplex PCR; TCRdb keeps only in-frame clonotypes and omits some of them. The repertoire consists of 100,000 to 150,000 clones, with approximately 94% occurring once and the leading ten covering more than 0.9%. The sequenced sample was PBMCs. The origin of the receptors is a woman aged 18-29 years in good health and CMV-seronegative.

This clone was counted a single time. This chain connects TRBV5-1 to TRBJ2-5; 8 bases line up with TRBD1. This CDR3 region has 15 residues. Germline CDR1 SGHRS, CDR2 YFSETQ. Losses at the gene ends were 3 bases for V and 2 bases for J; bases not matched to a gene: 6. The CDR3 DNA sequence: TGCGCCAGCAGCTGGGGGACAGGCCAGCAAGAGACCCAGTACTTC. This codes for CASSWGTGQQETQYF.

This clone was counted a few times. The V and J genes are TRBV6-4 and TRBJ2-1; no definite D call. V was cut by 6 bases and J by 0 bases, with 6 bases left in between. Germline values: CDR1 MRHNA, CDR2 SNTAGT. The CDR3 is made up of 13 amino acids. CDR3 in amino acids: CASSKSSYNEQFF. The CDR3 DNA follows: TGTGCCAGCAGCAAGAGCTCCTACAATGAGCAGTTCTTC.

CDR3 protein: CASSMKGVGVRTDTQYF. The CDR3 DNA is TGTGCCAGTAGTATGAAGGGAGTGGGAGTCCGCACAGATACGCAGTATTTT. This rearrangement joins TRBV19 to TRBJ2-3; the D gene is possibly TRBD2 (5 bases). Germline assignment: CDR1 LNHDA and CDR2 SQIVND (reference sequence). V lost 3 bases, J lost 1 base, and 17 bases lay in between. This CDR3 has 17 amino acids.

This clone was found once. The chain carries TRBV6-5 and TRBJ1-1; D possibly corresponds to TRBD1 (5 bases). This CDR3 region has 13 residues. The V gene lost 2 bases and the J gene lost 8 bases, with 12 bases spanning the gap. The germline gives CDR1 MNHEY, CDR2 SVGAGI. The chain's CDR3 is CASSYQGSPEAFF. For the CDR3, the DNA is TGTGCCAGCAGTTACCAGGGATCTCCCGAAGCTTTCTTT.

The V gene is TRBV4-1, the J gene TRBJ2-1; TRBD2 is a possible D gene (7 bases). V was shortened by 4 bases and J by 6 bases, with 22 bases between the two germline ends. This CDR3 comprises 17 residues. Germline V lookup: CDR1 MGHRA, CDR2 YSYEKL. The CDR3 DNA reads TGCGCCAGCAGCCGCTTTTACCCCGCGGGGGCCGGCAATGAGCAGTTCTTC. Translation: CASSRFYPAGAGNEQFF.

The V call is TRBV5-4, the J call TRBJ2-7; 8 bases align to TRBD2. With V trimmed by 4 bases and J by 3 bases, 9 bases remained unmatched. CDR3 size: 15 residues. CDR1 and CDR2 from the germline V gene are SGHNT and YYREEE (reference sequence). The CDR3: CASSPVAGGHYEQYF. CDR3 DNA: TGTGCCAGCAGCCCCGTGGCGGGGGGACACTACGAGCAGTACTTC.

The chain recombines TRBV6-5 with TRBJ2-3; the D gene is possibly TRBD1 (6 bases). The CDR3 is 14 residues long. CDR1 MNHEY and CDR2 SVGAGI come from the germline V gene. Trimming shortened V by 4 bases and J by 2 bases, and 10 bases separated the two germline ends. The CDR3 DNA is TGTGCCAGCAGTTTAGACAGGACCACAGATACGCAGTATTTT. This translates into CASSLDRTTDTQYF.

The chain links TRBV6-6 to TRBJ2-7; weak D call: TRBD1 (6 bases). CDR1 and CDR2 from the germline V gene are MNHNY and SVGAGI (reference sequence). The CDR3 is 14 residues long. Trimming took off 4 bases at V and 0 bases at J, with 10 bases between the two ends. CDR3 loop: CASSLQGSSYEQYF. The CDR3 nucleotides read TGTGCCAGCAGTTTACAGGGAAGCTCCTACGAGCAGTACTTC.

The chain's CDR3 is CASTGQGKQFF. CDR3 coding DNA: TGTGCCAGCACGGGACAGGGGAAGCAGTTCTTC. The chain joins TRBV6-1 to TRBJ2-1, with TRBD1 matching over 10 bases. The CDR3 sequence is 11 residues long. CDR1 and CDR2 (germline): MNHNS, SASEGT. V gave up 7 bases and J gave up 11 bases; unmatched junction bases: 2.

The CDR3 DNA reads as TGCGCCAGCAGCCAAGTGGGGGGGGATCCCACCTATGGCTACACCTTC. It translates to CASSQVGGDPTYGYTF. The chain carries TRBV4-1 and TRBJ1-2; perhaps TRBD1 as D (5 bases). Trimming shortened V by 1 base and J by 4 bases, and 16 bases separated the two germline ends. Germline values: CDR1 MGHRA, CDR2 YSYEKL. The CDR3 length is 16 residues.

CDR3 region: CASSPASNYGYTF. DNA for the CDR3: TGTGCCAGCAGTCCCGCCAGTAACTATGGCTACACCTTC. The chain joins TRBV2 to TRBJ1-2; D not certain. The CDR3 contains 13 residues. V was cut by 5 bases and J by 1 base, with 8 bases left in between. CDR1 SNHLY and CDR2 FYNNEI come from the germline V gene.

In nucleotides, the CDR3 is TGCAGCGTAGCGAGTGCAGGGGTTGAGCAGTACTTC. Amino acids: CSVASAGVEQYF. The chain links TRBV29-1 to TRBJ2-7; D might be TRBD1 (6 bases). The CDR3 is 12 amino acids. CDR1 is SQVTM and CDR2 is ANQGSEA in the germline V gene. V was trimmed by 6 bases and J by 7 bases, leaving 16 bases between them.